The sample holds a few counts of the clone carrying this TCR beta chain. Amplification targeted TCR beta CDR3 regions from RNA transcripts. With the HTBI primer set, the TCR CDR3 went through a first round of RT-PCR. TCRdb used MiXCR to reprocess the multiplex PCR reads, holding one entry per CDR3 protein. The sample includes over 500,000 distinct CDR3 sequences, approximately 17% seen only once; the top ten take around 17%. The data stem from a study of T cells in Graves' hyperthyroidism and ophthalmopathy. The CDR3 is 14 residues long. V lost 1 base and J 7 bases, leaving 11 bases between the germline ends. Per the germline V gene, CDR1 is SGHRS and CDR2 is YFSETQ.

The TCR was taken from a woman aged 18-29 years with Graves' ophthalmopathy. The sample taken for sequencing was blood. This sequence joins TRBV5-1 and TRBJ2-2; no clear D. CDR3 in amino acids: CASSLRPRYGELFF. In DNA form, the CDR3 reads TGCGCCAGCAGCTTGCGGCCACGATACGGGGAGCTGTTTTTT.